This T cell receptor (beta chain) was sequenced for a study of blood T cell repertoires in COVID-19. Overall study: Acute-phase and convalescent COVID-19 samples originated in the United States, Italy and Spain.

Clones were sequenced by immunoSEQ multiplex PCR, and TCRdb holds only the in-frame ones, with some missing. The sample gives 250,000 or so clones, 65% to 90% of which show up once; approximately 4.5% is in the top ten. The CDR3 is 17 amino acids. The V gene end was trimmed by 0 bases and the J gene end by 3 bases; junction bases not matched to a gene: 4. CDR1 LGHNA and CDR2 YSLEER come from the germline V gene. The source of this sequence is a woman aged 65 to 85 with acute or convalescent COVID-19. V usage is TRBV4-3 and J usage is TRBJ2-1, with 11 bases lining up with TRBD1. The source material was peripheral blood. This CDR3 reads CASSQDRTGGFYNEQFF. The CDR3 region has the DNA TGCGCCAGCAGCCAAGACCGGACAGGGGGCTTCTACAATGAGCAGTTCTTC.